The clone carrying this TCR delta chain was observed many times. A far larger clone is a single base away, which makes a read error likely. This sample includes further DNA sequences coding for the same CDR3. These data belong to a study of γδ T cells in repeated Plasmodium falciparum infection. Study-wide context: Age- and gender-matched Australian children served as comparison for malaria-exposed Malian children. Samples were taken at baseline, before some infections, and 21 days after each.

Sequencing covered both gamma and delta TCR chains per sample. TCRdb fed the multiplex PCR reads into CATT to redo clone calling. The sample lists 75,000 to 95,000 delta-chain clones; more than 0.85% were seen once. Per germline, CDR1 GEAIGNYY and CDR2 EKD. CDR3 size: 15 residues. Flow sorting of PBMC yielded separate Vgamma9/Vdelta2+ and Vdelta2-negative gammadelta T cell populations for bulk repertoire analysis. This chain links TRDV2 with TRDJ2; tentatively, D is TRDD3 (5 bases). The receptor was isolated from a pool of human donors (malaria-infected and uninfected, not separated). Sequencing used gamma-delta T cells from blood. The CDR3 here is CACDTLRGDLAQLFF. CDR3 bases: TGCGCCTGTGACACCCTTAGGGGAGACCTGGCACAACTCTTCTTT.